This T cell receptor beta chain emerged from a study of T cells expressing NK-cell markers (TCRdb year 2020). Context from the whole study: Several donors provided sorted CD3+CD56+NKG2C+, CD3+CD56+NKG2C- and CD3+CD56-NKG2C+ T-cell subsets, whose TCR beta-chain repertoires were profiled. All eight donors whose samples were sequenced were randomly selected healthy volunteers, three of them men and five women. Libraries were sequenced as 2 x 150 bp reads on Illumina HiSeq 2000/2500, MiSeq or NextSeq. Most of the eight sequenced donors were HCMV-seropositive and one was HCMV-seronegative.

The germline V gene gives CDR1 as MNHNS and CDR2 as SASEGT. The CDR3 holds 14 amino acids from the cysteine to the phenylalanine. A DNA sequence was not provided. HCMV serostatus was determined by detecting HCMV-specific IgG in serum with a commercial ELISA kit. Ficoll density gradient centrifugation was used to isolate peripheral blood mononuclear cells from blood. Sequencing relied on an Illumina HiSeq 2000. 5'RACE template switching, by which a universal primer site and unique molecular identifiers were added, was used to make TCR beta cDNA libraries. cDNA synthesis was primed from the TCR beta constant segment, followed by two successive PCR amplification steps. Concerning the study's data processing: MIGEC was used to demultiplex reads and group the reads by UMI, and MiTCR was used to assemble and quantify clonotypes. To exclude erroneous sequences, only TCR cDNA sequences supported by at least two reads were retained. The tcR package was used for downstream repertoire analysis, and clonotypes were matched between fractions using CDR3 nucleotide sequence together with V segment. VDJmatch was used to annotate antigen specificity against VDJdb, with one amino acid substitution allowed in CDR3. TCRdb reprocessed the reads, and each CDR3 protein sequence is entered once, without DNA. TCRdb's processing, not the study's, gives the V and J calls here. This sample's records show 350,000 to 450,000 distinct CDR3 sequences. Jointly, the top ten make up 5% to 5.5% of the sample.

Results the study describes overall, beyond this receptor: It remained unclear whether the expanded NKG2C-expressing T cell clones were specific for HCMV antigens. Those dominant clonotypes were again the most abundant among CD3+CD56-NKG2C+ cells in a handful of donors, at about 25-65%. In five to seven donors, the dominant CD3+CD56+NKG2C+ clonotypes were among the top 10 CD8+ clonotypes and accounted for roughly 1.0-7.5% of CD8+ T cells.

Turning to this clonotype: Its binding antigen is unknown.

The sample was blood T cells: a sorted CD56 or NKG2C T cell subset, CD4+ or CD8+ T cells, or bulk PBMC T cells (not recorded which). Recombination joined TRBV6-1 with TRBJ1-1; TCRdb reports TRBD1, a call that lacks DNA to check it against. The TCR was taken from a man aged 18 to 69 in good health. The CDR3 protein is CASSAQGSDTEAFF.